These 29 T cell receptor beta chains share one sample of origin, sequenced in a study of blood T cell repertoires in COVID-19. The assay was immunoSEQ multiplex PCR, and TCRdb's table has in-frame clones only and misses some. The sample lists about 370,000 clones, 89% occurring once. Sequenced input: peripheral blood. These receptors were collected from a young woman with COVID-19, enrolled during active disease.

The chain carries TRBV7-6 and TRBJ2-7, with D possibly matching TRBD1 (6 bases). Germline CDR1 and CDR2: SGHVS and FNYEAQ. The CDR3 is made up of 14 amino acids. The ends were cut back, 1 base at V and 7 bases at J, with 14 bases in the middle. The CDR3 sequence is CASSLEAGAWEQYF. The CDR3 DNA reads TGTGCCAGCAGCTTAGAGGCAGGGGCTTGGGAGCAGTACTTC.

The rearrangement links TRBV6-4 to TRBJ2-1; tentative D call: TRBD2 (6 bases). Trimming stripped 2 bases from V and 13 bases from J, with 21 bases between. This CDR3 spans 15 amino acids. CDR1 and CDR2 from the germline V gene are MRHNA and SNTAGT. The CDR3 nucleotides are TGTGCCAGCAGTGACCCTCCTCCTGGACTACCAGGTCAGTTCTTC. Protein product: CASSDPPPGLPGQFF.

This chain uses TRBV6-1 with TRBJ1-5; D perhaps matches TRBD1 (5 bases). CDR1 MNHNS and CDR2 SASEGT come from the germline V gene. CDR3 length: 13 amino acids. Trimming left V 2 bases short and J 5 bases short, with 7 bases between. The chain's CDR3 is CASSEWGDQPQHF. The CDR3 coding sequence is TGTGCCAGCAGTGAATGGGGGGATCAGCCCCAGCATTTT.

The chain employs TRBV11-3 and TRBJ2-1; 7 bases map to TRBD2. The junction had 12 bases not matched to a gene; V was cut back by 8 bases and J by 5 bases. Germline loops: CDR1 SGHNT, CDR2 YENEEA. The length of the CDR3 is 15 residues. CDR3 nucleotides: TGTGCCAGCGGGAGGGTGGGACTTACCAACAATGAGCAGTTCTTC. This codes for CASGRVGLTNNEQFF. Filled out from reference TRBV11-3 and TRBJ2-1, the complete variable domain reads EAGVVQSPRYKIIEKKQPVAFWCNPISGHNTLYWYLQNLGQGPELLIRYENEEAVDDSQLPKDRFSAERLKGVDSTLKIQPAELGDSAVYLCASGRVGLTNNEQFFGPGTRLTVL.

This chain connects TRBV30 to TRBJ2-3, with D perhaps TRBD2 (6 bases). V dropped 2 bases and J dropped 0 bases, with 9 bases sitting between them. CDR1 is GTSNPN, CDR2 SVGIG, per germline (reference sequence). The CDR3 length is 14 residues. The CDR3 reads CAWSRSGSTDTQYF. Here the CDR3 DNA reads TGTGCCTGGAGTCGAAGCGGGAGCACAGATACGCAGTATTTT.

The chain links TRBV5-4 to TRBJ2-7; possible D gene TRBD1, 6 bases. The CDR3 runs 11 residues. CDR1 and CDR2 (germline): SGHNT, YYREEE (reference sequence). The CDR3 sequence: CASGTGREQYF. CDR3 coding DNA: TGTGCATCGGGAACAGGGAGAGAGCAGTACTTC.

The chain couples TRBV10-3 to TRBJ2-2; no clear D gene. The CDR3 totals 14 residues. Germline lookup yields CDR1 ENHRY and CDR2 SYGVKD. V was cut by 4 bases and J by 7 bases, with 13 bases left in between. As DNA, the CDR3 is TGTGCCATCAGTGGGAGAGTAGATGGCGGGGAGCTGTTTTTT. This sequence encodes CAISGRVDGGELFF.

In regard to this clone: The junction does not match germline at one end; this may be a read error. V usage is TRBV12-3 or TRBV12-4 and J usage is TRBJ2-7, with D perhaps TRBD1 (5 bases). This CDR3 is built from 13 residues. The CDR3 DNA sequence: TGTGCCAGCAGTTTAACAGGTCCCTATGAGCAGTACTTC. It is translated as CASSLTGPYEQYF.

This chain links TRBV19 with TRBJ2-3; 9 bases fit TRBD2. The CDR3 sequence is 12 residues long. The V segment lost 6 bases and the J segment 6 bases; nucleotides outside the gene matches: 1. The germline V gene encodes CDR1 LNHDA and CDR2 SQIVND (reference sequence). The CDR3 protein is CASRTSGDTQYF. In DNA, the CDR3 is TGTGCCAGTAGAACTAGCGGGGATACGCAGTATTTT. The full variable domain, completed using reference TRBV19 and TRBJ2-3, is DGGITQSPKYLFRKEGQNVTLSCEQNLNHDAMYWYRQDPGQGLRLIYYSQIVNDFQKGDIAEGYSVSREKKESFPLTVTSAQKNPTAFYLCASRTSGDTQYFGPGTRLTVL.

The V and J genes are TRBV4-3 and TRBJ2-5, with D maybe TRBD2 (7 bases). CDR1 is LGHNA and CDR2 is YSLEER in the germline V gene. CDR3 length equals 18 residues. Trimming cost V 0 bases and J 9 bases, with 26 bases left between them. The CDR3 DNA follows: TGCGCCAGCAGCCAAGATCTAATGGCTAGCGGATTCGCAGGGGCCCAGTACTTC. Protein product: CASSQDLMASGFAGAQYF.

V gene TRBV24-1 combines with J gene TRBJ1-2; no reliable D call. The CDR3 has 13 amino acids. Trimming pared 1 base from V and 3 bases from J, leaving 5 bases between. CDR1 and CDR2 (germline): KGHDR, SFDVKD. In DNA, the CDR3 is TGTGCCACCAGTGATTTCAGTCACTATGGCTACACCTTC. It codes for CATSDFSHYGYTF.

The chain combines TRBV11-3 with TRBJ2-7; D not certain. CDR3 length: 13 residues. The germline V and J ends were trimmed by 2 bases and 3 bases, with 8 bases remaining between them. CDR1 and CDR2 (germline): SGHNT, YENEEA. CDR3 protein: CASSLMQFYEQYV. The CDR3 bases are TGTGCCAGCAGCTTAATGCAGTTCTACGAGCAGTACGTC.

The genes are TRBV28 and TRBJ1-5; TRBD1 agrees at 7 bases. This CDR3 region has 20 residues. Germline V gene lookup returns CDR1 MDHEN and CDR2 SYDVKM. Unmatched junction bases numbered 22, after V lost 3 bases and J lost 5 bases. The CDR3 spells CASSFSYAGRQGGFYQPQHF. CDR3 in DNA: TGTGCCAGCAGTTTCTCATACGCGGGGAGACAGGGTGGTTTCTATCAGCCCCAGCATTTT.

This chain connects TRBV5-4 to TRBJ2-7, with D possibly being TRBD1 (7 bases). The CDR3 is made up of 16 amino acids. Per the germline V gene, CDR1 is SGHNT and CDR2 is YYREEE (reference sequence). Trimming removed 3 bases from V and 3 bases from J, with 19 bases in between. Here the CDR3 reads CASSWHGRGRIYEQYF. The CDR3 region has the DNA TGTGCCAGCAGCTGGCATGGCAGGGGGAGGATCTACGAGCAGTACTTC.

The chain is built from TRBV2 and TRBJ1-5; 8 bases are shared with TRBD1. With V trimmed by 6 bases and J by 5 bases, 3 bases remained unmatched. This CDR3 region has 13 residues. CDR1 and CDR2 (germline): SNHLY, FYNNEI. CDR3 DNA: TGTGCCAGCAGAGGGACAGGTTATCAGCCCCAGCATTTT. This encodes CASRGTGYQPQHF.

Here the CDR3 DNA reads TGTGCCATTCGAAAATCCGACAGGTATCTCCTCTATGGCTACACCTTC. This translates into CAIRKSDRYLLYGYTF. This chain joins TRBV10-3 and TRBJ1-2, with D maybe TRBD1 (6 bases). V shed 9 bases and J shed 4 bases, with 24 bases lying between them. The CDR3 consists of 16 residues. Germline assignment: CDR1 ENHRY and CDR2 SYGVKD.

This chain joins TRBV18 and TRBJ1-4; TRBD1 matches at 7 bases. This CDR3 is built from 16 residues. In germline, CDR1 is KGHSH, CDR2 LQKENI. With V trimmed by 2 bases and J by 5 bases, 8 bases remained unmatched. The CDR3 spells CASSPSRQGSNEKLFF. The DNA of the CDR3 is TGTGCCAGCTCACCATCCCGACAGGGTTCCAATGAAAAACTGTTTTTT.

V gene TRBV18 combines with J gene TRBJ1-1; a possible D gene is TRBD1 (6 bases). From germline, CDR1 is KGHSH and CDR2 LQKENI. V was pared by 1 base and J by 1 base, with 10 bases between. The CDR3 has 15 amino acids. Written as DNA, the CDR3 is TGTGCCAGCTCACCACTTGTCAGGGGGAACACTGAAGCTTTCTTT. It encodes CASSPLVRGNTEAFF.

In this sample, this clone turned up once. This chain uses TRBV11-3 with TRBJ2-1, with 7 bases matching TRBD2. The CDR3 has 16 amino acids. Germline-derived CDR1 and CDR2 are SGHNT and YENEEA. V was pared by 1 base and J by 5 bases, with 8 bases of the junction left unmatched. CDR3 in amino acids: CASSLGGGGEHNEQFF. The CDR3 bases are TGTGCCAGCAGCTTAGGGGGGGGAGGGGAACACAATGAGCAGTTCTTC.

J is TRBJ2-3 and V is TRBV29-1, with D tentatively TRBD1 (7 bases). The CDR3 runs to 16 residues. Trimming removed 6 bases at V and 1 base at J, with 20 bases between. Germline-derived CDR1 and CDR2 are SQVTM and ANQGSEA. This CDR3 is CSVPVQGGLGTDTQYF. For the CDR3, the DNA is TGCAGCGTCCCCGTTCAGGGGGGTCTTGGCACAGATACGCAGTATTTT.

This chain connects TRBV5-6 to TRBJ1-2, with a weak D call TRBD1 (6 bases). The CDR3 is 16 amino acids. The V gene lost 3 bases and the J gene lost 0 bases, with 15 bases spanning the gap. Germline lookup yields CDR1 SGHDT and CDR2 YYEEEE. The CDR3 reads CASSWSLTGANYGYTF. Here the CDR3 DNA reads TGTGCCAGCAGCTGGAGCCTGACAGGTGCTAACTATGGCTACACCTTC.

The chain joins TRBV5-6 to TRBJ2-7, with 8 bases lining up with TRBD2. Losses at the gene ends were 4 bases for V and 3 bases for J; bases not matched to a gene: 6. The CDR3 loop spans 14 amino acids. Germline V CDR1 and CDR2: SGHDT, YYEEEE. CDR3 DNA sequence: TGTGCCAGCAGCCTGGGACTAGAGTTCTACGAGCAGTACGTC. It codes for CASSLGLEFYEQYV.

The CDR3 bases are TGTGCCAGCAGCTTACGCGGGGGGGGATCCAATGAGCAGTTCTTC. Encoded protein: CASSLRGGGSNEQFF. V and J are TRBV7-2 and TRBJ2-1; TRBD2 matches at 9 bases. Germline V gene sequence: CDR1 SGHTA, CDR2 FQGNSA. The length of the CDR3 is 15 residues. V dropped 2 bases and J dropped 6; count of bases not matched to a gene: 5.

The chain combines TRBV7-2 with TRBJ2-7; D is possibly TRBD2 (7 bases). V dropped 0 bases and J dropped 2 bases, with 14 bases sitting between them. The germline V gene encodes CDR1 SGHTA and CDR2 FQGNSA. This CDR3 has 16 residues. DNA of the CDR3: TGTGCCAGCAGCTTAGCGCCCGGGGGGCGCCCCTACGAGCAGTACTTC. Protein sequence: CASSLAPGGRPYEQYF. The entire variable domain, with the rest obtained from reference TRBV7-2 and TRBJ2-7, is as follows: GAGVSQSPSNKVTEKGKDVELRCDPISGHTALYWYRQSLGQGLEFLIYFQGNSAPDKSGLPSDRFSAERTGGSVSTLTIQRTQQEDSAVYLCASSLAPGGRPYEQYFGPGTRLTVT.

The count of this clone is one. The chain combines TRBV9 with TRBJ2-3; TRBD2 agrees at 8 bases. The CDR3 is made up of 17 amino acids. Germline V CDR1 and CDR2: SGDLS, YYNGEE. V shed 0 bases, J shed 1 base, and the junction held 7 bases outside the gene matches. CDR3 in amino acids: CASSVAERELGTDTQYF. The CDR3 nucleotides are TGTGCCAGCAGCGTAGCGGAGCGGGAGTTGGGCACAGATACGCAGTATTTT. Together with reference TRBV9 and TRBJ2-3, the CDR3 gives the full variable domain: DSGVTQTPKHLITATGQRVTLRCSPRSGDLSVYWYQQSLDQGLQFLIQYYNGEERAKGNILERFSAQQFPDLHSELNLSSLELGDSALYFCASSVAERELGTDTQYFGPGTRLTVL.

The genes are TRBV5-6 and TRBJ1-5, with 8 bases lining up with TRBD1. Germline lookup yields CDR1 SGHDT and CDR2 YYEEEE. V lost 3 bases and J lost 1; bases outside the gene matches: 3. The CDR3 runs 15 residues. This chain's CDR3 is CASSYGQGSNQPQHF. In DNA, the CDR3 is TGTGCCAGCAGCTACGGACAGGGAAGCAATCAGCCCCAGCATTTT.

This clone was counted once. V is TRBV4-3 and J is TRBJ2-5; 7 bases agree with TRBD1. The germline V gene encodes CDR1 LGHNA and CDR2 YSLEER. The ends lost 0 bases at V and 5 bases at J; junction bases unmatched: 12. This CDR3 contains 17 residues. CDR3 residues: CASSQDLGTAYVETQYF. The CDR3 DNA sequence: TGCGCCAGCAGCCAAGATTTGGGGACAGCATATGTGGAGACCCAGTACTTC.

DNA for the CDR3: TGCGCCAGCAGCCAAGAAGGGGGGGCCGCGGGTCGGTCACCCCTCCACTTT. Amino acid sequence: CASSQEGGAAGRSPLHF. The chain recombines TRBV4-3 with TRBJ1-6, with D possibly TRBD1 on 6 matching bases. The CDR3 sequence is 17 residues long. Germline V lookup: CDR1 LGHNA, CDR2 YSLEER. V was cut by 0 bases and J by 10 bases, with 19 bases left in between.

CDR3 sequence reads: CSVAGFGGNTIYF. The CDR3 DNA reads TGCAGCGTTGCAGGGTTTGGAGGAAACACCATATATTTT. This sequence joins TRBV29-1 and TRBJ1-3; maybe TRBD1 (5 bases). This CDR3 comprises 13 residues. The germline V gene has CDR1 SQVTM and CDR2 ANQGSEA. V was clipped by 4 bases and J by 4 bases, with 11 bases between them.